One sample yielded the 26 T cell receptor beta chains listed below, sequenced in a study of shared clonotypes between healthy human individuals. Sequenced by immunoSEQ multiplex PCR; TCRdb stores in-frame clones only, minus some. This table has roughly 2.5 million clones, around 90% appearing once. The sequencing input was naive CD4+ T cells sorted from blood. The subset is: CD45RA+ positively selected. The receptors shown here come from a man between 18 and 35 years old in good health.

A note on this clone: Other DNA sequences of this sample code for an identical CDR3. CDR3 nucleotides: TGTGCCATCAGTCCCGGCAGTGGGGGCTACAATGAGCAGTTCTTC. This translates into CAISPGSGGYNEQFF. The J gene is TRBJ2-1, the V gene TRBV10-3; D possibly uses TRBD1 or TRBD2 (5 bases each). This CDR3 contains 15 residues. Germline V gene sequence: CDR1 ENHRY, CDR2 SYGVKD. V was cut by 5 bases and J by 3 bases, with 14 bases left in between.

For this clone: Other DNA variants within this sample encode the same CDR3. This chain joins TRBV5-1 and TRBJ1-2; D may be TRBD1 (5 bases). Germline V gives CDR1 SGHRS, CDR2 YFSETQ. There are 14 residues in the CDR3. Trimming cost V 4 bases and J 2 bases, with 12 bases left between them. The CDR3 region has the DNA TGCGCCAGCAGCCCCGGGACGCCGAACTATGGCTACACCTTC. This gives the protein CASSPGTPNYGYTF.

This chain uses TRBV7-3 with TRBJ1-2; 8 nucleotides align to TRBD1. Germline CDR1 is SGHTA and CDR2 is FQGTGA. This CDR3 is built from 13 residues. The V segment lost 5 bases and the J segment 7 bases; nucleotides outside the gene matches: 6. CDR3 DNA sequence: TGTGCCAGCAGCCAAGGGACAGGTCTTGGCTACACCTTC. It yields the protein CASSQGTGLGYTF. Filled out from reference TRBV7-3 and TRBJ1-2, the complete variable domain reads GAGVSQTPSNKVTEKGKYVELRCDPISGHTALYWYRQSLGQGPEFLIYFQGTGAADDSGLPNDRFFAVRPEGSVSTLKIQRTERGDSAVYLCASSQGTGLGYTFGSGTRLTVV.

The chain combines TRBV18 with TRBJ1-3, with 8 positions matching TRBD1. This CDR3 spans 16 amino acids. The trim removed 3 bases at V and 1 base at J, leaving 5 bases unmatched. In germline, CDR1 is KGHSH, CDR2 LQKENI. The CDR3 bases are TGTGCCAGCTCACCGACGACAGGGGTGTCTGGAAACACCATATATTTT. Protein product: CASSPTTGVSGNTIYF.

This clone was observed a single time. The chain combines TRBV4-2 with TRBJ2-5; D unclear. The end of the DNA aligns better with TRBJ2-7, so the J call may be wrong. Germline V gene sequence: CDR1 LGHNA, CDR2 YNFKEQ. The CDR3 covers 13 residues. The DNA for the CDR3 is TGTGCCAGCAGCCAAGATTATCTGGACGAGCAGTACTTC. The encoded protein is CASSQDYLDEQYF.

The chain recombines TRBV5-4 with TRBJ1-1, with 12 bases aligning to TRBD1. J lost 7 bases, V lost 4 bases, and 5 bases had no gene match. The CDR3 loop spans 14 amino acids. From germline, CDR1 is SGHNT and CDR2 YYREEE (reference sequence). CDR3 region: CASSGTGGINEAFF. The CDR3, as DNA: TGTGCCAGCAGCGGGACAGGGGGCATAAATGAAGCTTTCTTT.

The chain is built from TRBV5-1 and TRBJ2-3; 11 bases line up with TRBD2. The CDR3 contains 19 residues. V trimming: 6 bases; J trimming: 7 bases; junction bases outside the gene matches: 22. The germline V gene has CDR1 SGHRS and CDR2 YFSETQ. The chain's CDR3 is CASTPAQGATSGIENTQYF. The CDR3 coding sequence is TGCGCCAGCACCCCGGCCCAGGGGGCGACTAGCGGGATCGAAAATACGCAGTATTTT.

This clone was seen a single time. The chain links TRBV5-1 to TRBJ2-3; tentatively, D is TRBD1 or TRBD2 (5 bases each). This CDR3 is built from 15 residues. V shed 0 bases and J shed 6 bases, with 14 bases lying between them. Germline assignment: CDR1 SGHRS and CDR2 YFSETQ. The CDR3 nucleotides are TGCGCCAGCAGCTTGGGCGCAGGGTGGGGGGATACGCAGTATTTT. This codes for CASSLGAGWGDTQYF.

This chain links TRBV28 with TRBJ2-3; D might be TRBD2 (7 bases). The CDR3 has 17 amino acids. The germline V gene has CDR1 MDHEN and CDR2 SYDVKM. Between the trimmed V and J ends, which lost 6 bases and 1 base, there was a span of 20 bases. CDR3 sequence: CASSPFLGGAGTDTQYF. The CDR3 DNA is TGTGCCAGCAGCCCGTTCTTGGGGGGGGCCGGCACAGATACGCAGTATTTT.

The chain joins TRBV6-6 to TRBJ1-2, with TRBD1 as a possible D gene (5 bases). The length of the CDR3 is 14 residues. Trimming removed 4 bases at V and 1 base at J, with 10 bases between. Germline CDR1 and CDR2: MNHNY and SVGAGI (reference sequence). CDR3 protein: CASSSGQINYGYTF. CDR3 sequence (DNA): TGTGCCAGCAGTTCAGGACAAATTAACTATGGCTACACCTTC.

The rearrangement uses TRBV7-2 and TRBJ1-2; D unclear. CDR3 size: 16 residues. V was shortened by 4 bases and J by 0 bases, with 15 bases between the two germline ends. Germline CDR1 reads SGHTA; CDR2 reads FQGNSA. Written as DNA, the CDR3 is TGTGCCAGCAGCTCGAGGGTGTCTGGCACTAACTATGGCTACACCTTC. It translates to CASSSRVSGTNYGYTF.

V usage is TRBV6-1 and J usage is TRBJ1-3; D remains ambiguous. The germline V gene encodes CDR1 MNHNS and CDR2 SASEGT. V was pared by 7 bases and J by 0 bases, with 4 bases between. The CDR3 contains 12 residues. DNA for the CDR3: TGTGCCAGCAAAGCCTCTGGAAACACCATATATTTT. It is translated as CASKASGNTIYF.

The genes are TRBV29-1 and TRBJ2-6; TRBD2 might be the D (6 bases). Germline-derived CDR1 and CDR2 are SQVTM and ANQGSEA. The CDR3 is made up of 16 amino acids. Trimming took 0 bases from V and 14 from J, leaving 23 bases between them. Written as DNA, the CDR3 is TGCAGCGTTGAAGATTTTACAGGCCCTAGGACTATCATCCTGACTTTC. It codes for CSVEDFTGPRTIILTF.

This clone has a single count. CDR3 residues: CASSLLGQGQETQYF. In nucleotides, the CDR3 is TGTGCCAGCAGCTTATTGGGACAGGGACAAGAGACCCAGTACTTC. This chain uses TRBV7-3 with TRBJ2-5, with TRBD1 identical over 9 bases. After removal of 2 bases from V and 2 bases from J, the junction contained 3 bases not matched to a gene. CDR1 SGHTA and CDR2 FQGTGA come from the germline V gene. CDR3 length: 15 residues.

V gene TRBV2 combines with J gene TRBJ2-1, with D possibly TRBD1 on 6 matching bases. The V end was cut by 6 bases, the J end by 3 bases, with 12 bases between. CDR3 size: 14 residues. The germline gives CDR1 SNHLY, CDR2 FYNNEI. CDR3: CASRETGLYNEQFF. The CDR3, as DNA: TGTGCCAGCAGAGAGACAGGACTCTACAATGAGCAGTTCTTC.

With respect to this clone: Other DNA sequences within the sample encode an identical CDR3. This chain uses TRBV7-2 with TRBJ1-1; D remains unclear. This CDR3 spans 13 amino acids. Deletions cut 0 bases from V and 1 base from J, with 3 bases between. Germline V gene lookup returns CDR1 SGHTA and CDR2 FQGNSA. The CDR3 nucleotides are TGTGCCAGCAGCTTAGCCCCGAACACTGAAGCTTTCTTT. It codes for CASSLAPNTEAFF.

The CDR3 sequence is CASSSDRGPSQPQHF. CDR3 nucleotides: TGTGCCAGCAGCTCGGACAGGGGGCCCAGTCAGCCCCAGCATTTT. The V gene is TRBV7-2, the J gene TRBJ1-5; TRBD1 aligns across 11 bases. The CDR3 length is 15 residues. With 4 bases clipped from V and 6 bases from J, the junction kept 5 bases outside the gene matches. Germline CDR1 SGHTA, CDR2 FQGNSA.

With regard to this clone: The sample carries other DNA sequences with the same CDR3. The gene calls are TRBV19 and TRBJ1-2; 7 bases line up with TRBD1. The CDR3 runs to 13 residues. The germline gives CDR1 LNHDA, CDR2 SQIVND (reference sequence). V gave up 6 bases and J gave up 2 bases; unmatched junction bases: 3. The CDR3 loop is CASSPDRNYGYTF. The CDR3 nucleotides are TGTGCCAGTAGCCCGGACAGGAACTATGGCTACACCTTC.

The V call is TRBV11-2, the J call TRBJ1-6; possible D gene TRBD1, 6 bases. Germline V gene lookup returns CDR1 SGHAT and CDR2 FQNNGV. V lost 1 base, J lost 10 bases, and 11 bases lay in between. The length of the CDR3 is 14 residues. This CDR3 is CASSLVGGRSPLHF. The CDR3 DNA reads TGTGCCAGCAGCTTAGTAGGGGGTAGATCACCCCTCCACTTT.

This clone came up once. The rearrangement links TRBV7-9 to TRBJ2-3; 10 bases agree with TRBD1. Germline CDR1 reads SEHNR; CDR2 reads FQNEAQ (reference sequence). CDR3 length: 15 amino acids. The trim removed 5 bases at V and 6 bases at J, leaving 8 bases unmatched. The CDR3: CASSLDRGKSDTQYF. DNA of the CDR3: TGTGCCAGCAGCCTGGACAGGGGGAAGTCCGATACGCAGTATTTT.

This chain links TRBV6-5 with TRBJ1-4; D gene ambiguous. The CDR3 spans 14 residues. Between the trimmed V and J ends, which lost 5 bases and 8 bases, there was a span of 15 bases. Germline CDR1 and CDR2: MNHEY and SVGAGI. CDR3 DNA sequence: TGTGCCAGCAGTCCTGGAGCGGCCTGGGAAAAACTGTTTTTT. Translated, it gives CASSPGAAWEKLFF.

The chain joins TRBV30 to TRBJ1-5; the match to TRBD1 covers 9 bases. CDR3 size: 16 residues. From germline, CDR1 is GTSNPN and CDR2 SVGIG (reference sequence). The trim removed 2 bases at V and 1 base at J, leaving 6 bases unmatched. CDR3 sequence reads: CAWSLPDRGSNQPQHF. CDR3 bases: TGTGCCTGGAGTCTTCCCGACAGGGGGAGCAATCAGCCCCAGCATTTT.

The chain links TRBV9 to TRBJ2-2; D assignment may be TRBD1 or TRBD2 (5 bases each). Germline values: CDR1 SGDLS, CDR2 YYNGEE. V lost 0 bases to trimming and J lost 4 bases, with 13 bases between them. This CDR3 spans 16 amino acids. Written as DNA, the CDR3 is TGTGCCAGCAGCGTAGGGGGGACGCTCGGCACCGGGGAGCTGTTTTTT. Amino acids: CASSVGGTLGTGELFF.

This chain joins TRBV7-2 and TRBJ1-4; D ambiguous. The length of the CDR3 is 13 residues. The V end was cut by 4 bases, the J end by 1 base, with 4 bases between. Germline CDR1 is SGHTA and CDR2 is FQGNSA. CDR3: CASSSRTNEKLFF. The CDR3 region has the DNA TGTGCCAGCAGCTCTCGAACTAATGAAAAACTGTTTTTT.

The chain links TRBV19 to TRBJ1-2, with D unresolved. This CDR3 spans 12 amino acids. V dropped 7 bases and J dropped 2 bases, with 8 bases sitting between them. CDR1 is LNHDA, CDR2 SQIVND, per germline (reference sequence). In DNA, the CDR3 is TGTGCCAGTAAAAACAGCAACTATGGCTACACCTTC. Protein: CASKNSNYGYTF. The entire variable domain, with the rest obtained from reference TRBV19 and TRBJ1-2, is as follows: DGGITQSPKYLFRKEGQNVTLSCEQNLNHDAMYWYRQDPGQGLRLIYYSQIVNDFQKGDIAEGYSVSREKKESFPLTVTSAQKNPTAFYLCASKNSNYGYTFGSGTRLTVV.

The chain has TRBV15 and TRBJ2-7; the D is unclear. V was shortened by 2 bases and J by 5 bases, with 16 bases between the two germline ends. This CDR3 has 15 residues. Germline CDR1 reads LNHNV; CDR2 reads YYDKDF (reference sequence). Written as DNA, the CDR3 is TGTGCCACCAGCAGATACCCTAATGCGTTGGACGAGCAGTACTTC. This sequence encodes CATSRYPNALDEQYF.